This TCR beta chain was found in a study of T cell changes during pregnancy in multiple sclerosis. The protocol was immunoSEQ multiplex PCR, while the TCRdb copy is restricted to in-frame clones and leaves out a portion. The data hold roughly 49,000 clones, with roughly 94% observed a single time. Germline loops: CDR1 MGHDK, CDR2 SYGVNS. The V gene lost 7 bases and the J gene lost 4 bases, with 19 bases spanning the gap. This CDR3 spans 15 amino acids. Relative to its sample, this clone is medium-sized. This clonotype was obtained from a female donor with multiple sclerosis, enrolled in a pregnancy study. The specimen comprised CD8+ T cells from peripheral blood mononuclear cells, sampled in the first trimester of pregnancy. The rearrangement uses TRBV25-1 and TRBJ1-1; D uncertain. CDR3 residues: CASIDPLGGITEAFF. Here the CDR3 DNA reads TGTGCCAGCATCGATCCTTTGGGAGGGATCACTGAAGCTTTCTTT.